Below are 28 T cell receptor beta chains sequenced from a single sample in a study of brain T cells in children with intractable seizures. Assay used: immunoSEQ multiplex PCR; TCRdb lists only in-frame clones, some missing. Here the sample spans fewer than 50,000 clones, around 90% being singletons. The input for sequencing was peripheral blood, taken at surgery. The origin of the receptors is a girl aged 2 to 9 with tuberous sclerosis and intractable seizures.

The chain is built from TRBV5-1 and TRBJ2-1; the D gene is possibly TRBD1 (5 bases). Trimming shortened V by 0 bases and J by 9 bases, and 10 bases separated the two germline ends. CDR3 length: 13 residues. The germline gives CDR1 SGHRS, CDR2 YFSETQ. CDR3 in DNA: TGCGCCAGCAGCTTGGCCATAGGGGTTGAGCAGTTCTTC. This gives the protein CASSLAIGVEQFF. The whole variable domain, remainder taken from reference TRBV5-1 and TRBJ2-1, is KAGVTQTPRYLIKTRGQQVTLSCSPISGHRSVSWYQQTPGQGLQFLFEYFSETQRNKGNFPGRFSGRQFSNSRSEMNVSTLELGDSALYLCASSLAIGVEQFFGPGTRLTVL.

This clone was detected a few times. This chain uses TRBV19 with TRBJ1-2; maybe TRBD1 (6 bases). V lost 5 bases to trimming and J lost 3 bases, with 19 bases between them. Germline CDR1 LNHDA, CDR2 SQIVND (reference sequence). The CDR3 is made up of 16 amino acids. CDR3 sequence (DNA): TGTGCCAGTAGTTCCCGCATGGGGGGCTATTACTATGGCTACACCTTC. Its translation is CASSSRMGGYYYGYTF.

This chain connects TRBV24-1 to TRBJ1-2; tentative D call: TRBD1 (6 bases). V gave up 3 bases and J gave up 3 bases, with 13 bases separating them. Germline CDR1 KGHDR, CDR2 SFDVKD. The CDR3 is 15 amino acids. CDR3 sequence (DNA): TGTGCCACCAGTGATACCACAGGGTTGGACTATGGCTACACCTTC. Protein product: CATSDTTGLDYGYTF.

The chain employs TRBV18 and TRBJ2-7, with D maybe TRBD1 (5 bases). From germline, CDR1 is KGHSH and CDR2 LQKENI. This CDR3 spans 13 amino acids. V was trimmed by 5 bases and J by 3 bases, leaving 11 bases between them. CDR3 amino acids: CASSSDRSYEQYF. The CDR3 region has the DNA TGTGCCAGCTCATCCGACAGAAGCTACGAGCAGTACTTC.

The chain couples TRBV19 to TRBJ2-3; 12 nucleotides align to TRBD2. The V segment lost 10 bases and the J segment 1 base; nucleotides outside the gene matches: 6. The CDR3 is 15 residues long. Germline loops: CDR1 LNHDA, CDR2 SQIVND (reference sequence). CDR3 DNA sequence: TGTGCCACCTCCCGACTAGCGGGGGGCACAGATACGCAGTATTTT. Its translation: CATSRLAGGTDTQYF.

The rearrangement joins TRBV6-5 to TRBJ2-7; 9 bases are shared with TRBD1. Germline CDR1 and CDR2: MNHEY and SVGAGI. The trim removed 5 bases at V and 3 bases at J, leaving 8 bases unmatched. The CDR3 is 15 amino acids. The DNA of the CDR3 is TGTGCCAGCAGTCCCGGGACAGGGAACTTCTACGAGCAGTACGTC. Its protein product is CASSPGTGNFYEQYV.

The chain employs TRBV29-1 and TRBJ2-7; D not resolved. Germline CDR1 is SQVTM and CDR2 is ANQGSEA. CDR3 length: 14 amino acids. V lost 0 bases, J lost 9 bases, and 18 bases lay in between. The CDR3 spells CSVEDRMRKGWQYF. DNA for the CDR3: TGCAGCGTTGAAGATCGTATGCGGAAAGGTTGGCAGTACTTC.

This chain uses TRBV2 with TRBJ1-1, with D hard to call. V dropped 1 base and J dropped 8 bases, with 8 bases sitting between them. Per the germline V gene, CDR1 is SNHLY and CDR2 is FYNNEI. CDR3 length: 12 amino acids. The chain's CDR3 is CASSEDMGEAFF. In nucleotides, the CDR3 is TGTGCCAGCAGTGAAGATATGGGAGAAGCTTTCTTT.

V is TRBV28 and J is TRBJ2-6, with unresolved D. The CDR3 is 15 amino acids. V was clipped by 3 bases and J by 0 bases, with 6 bases between them. Germline CDR1 MDHEN, CDR2 SYDVKM. CDR3 DNA: TGTGCCAGCAGTTTGTCATACTCTGGGGCCAACGTCCTGACTTTC. Translating it yields CASSLSYSGANVLTF.

The chain joins TRBV19 to TRBJ1-1; D may be TRBD1 (6 bases). Germline-derived CDR1 and CDR2 are LNHDA and SQIVND (reference sequence). Trimming took off 4 bases at V and 6 bases at J, with 21 bases between the two ends. The CDR3 consists of 16 residues. As DNA, the CDR3 is TGTGCCAGTAGTAGGAGGGGGGGTCCCCCTTCGGCTGAAGCTTTCTTT. Protein sequence: CASSRRGGPPSAEAFF.

The chain employs TRBV3-1 (or the pseudogene TRBV3-2) and TRBJ2-1; 9 bases align to TRBD2. After removal of 7 bases from V and 0 bases from J, the junction contained 10 bases not matched to a gene. The CDR3 extends over 17 amino acids. Germline CDR1 LGHDT, CDR2 YNNKEL (reference sequence). The CDR3 spells CASTGGRDQSSYNEQFF. CDR3 DNA sequence: TGTGCCAGCACAGGCGGGAGGGACCAAAGCTCCTACAATGAGCAGTTCTTC.

Concerning this clone itself: One end of the junction varies from germline; a read error may be responsible. The chain has TRBV24-1 and TRBJ1-2, with D possibly TRBD1 on 5 matching bases. Looked up from germline, CDR1 is KGHDR and CDR2 is SFDVKD. The CDR3 totals 14 residues. DNA of the CDR3: TGTGCCACCAGTGATTCGGGGGACCCTTATGACTACACCTTC. Translation: CATSDSGDPYDYTF.

This clone was seen a single time. This chain joins TRBV7-9 and TRBJ2-2; no clear D. The V end lost 5 bases, the J end lost 0 bases, and 16 bases lay between the germline ends. The CDR3 is 17 residues long. The germline V gene has CDR1 SEHNR and CDR2 FQNEAQ (reference sequence). CDR3 loop: CASSPPAGRTNTGELFF. The CDR3 DNA is TGTGCCAGCAGCCCGCCAGCTGGACGGACGAACACCGGGGAGCTGTTTTTT.

The rearrangement joins TRBV24-1 to TRBJ2-1; D unresolved. The V end was cut by 3 bases, the J end by 8 bases, with 10 bases between. There are 13 residues in the CDR3. The germline gives CDR1 KGHDR, CDR2 SFDVKD. Here the CDR3 DNA reads TGTGCCACCAGTGATCCACCAGTGGATGAGCAGTTCTTC. Amino acid sequence: CATSDPPVDEQFF.

V is TRBV10-2 and J is TRBJ2-7, with 9 bases aligning to TRBD2. This CDR3 region has 13 residues. Unmatched junction bases numbered 6, after V lost 11 bases and J lost 1 base. Germline values: CDR1 WSHSY, CDR2 SAAADI. CDR3 DNA: TGCGCCTCGCGGGAGGGCACGTCCTACGAGCAGTACGTC. It yields the protein CASREGTSYEQYV.

The chain has TRBV23-1 and TRBJ2-1; TRBD1 matches 8 bases. TRBV23-1 is an ORF, and what it does is uncertain. V was pared by 4 bases and J by 0 bases, with 8 bases of the junction left unmatched. The CDR3 has 17 amino acids. Here the CDR3 DNA reads TGCGCCAGCAGTCCGGGACAGGCCTTCTTCTCCTACAATGAGCAGTTCTTC. Protein sequence: CASSPGQAFFSYNEQFF.

DNA for the CDR3: TGTGCTAGTGGTTCCCCACAGGGGGTTCAGTTCTTC. Translation gives CASGSPQGVQFF. This chain uses TRBV12-5 with TRBJ2-1; 8 nucleotides agree with TRBD1. V shed 4 bases, J shed 13 bases, and the junction held 6 bases outside the gene matches. The CDR3 is 12 amino acids. CDR1 and CDR2 (germline): LGHNT, FRNRAP. The full variable domain, completed using reference TRBV12-5 and TRBJ2-1, is DARVTQTPRHKVTEMGQEVTMRCQPILGHNTVFWYRQTMMQGLELLAYFRNRAPLDDSGMPKDRFSAEMPDATLATLKIQPSEPRDSAVYFCASGSPQGVQFFGPGTRLTVL.

As to this clone: Germline and junction disagree at one end, which may indicate a read error. The rearrangement uses TRBV30 and TRBJ2-3, with 13 positions matching TRBD2. This CDR3 is 13 amino acids long. Germline loops: CDR1 GTSNPN, CDR2 SVGIG (reference sequence). CDR3 bases: TGTGCCTGGAGCGTAGGACTAGCGGGGGCCCAAAATTTT. Its protein is CAWSVGLAGAQNF.

The chain employs TRBV27 and TRBJ2-1, with 12 nucleotides matching TRBD1. Trimming took 5 bases from V and 7 from J; bases not matched to a gene: 6. Looked up from germline, CDR1 is MNHEY and CDR2 is SMNVEV (reference sequence). The CDR3 extends over 15 amino acids. The CDR3 loop reads CASSPGQGAWNEQFF. CDR3 DNA: TGTGCCAGCAGTCCGGGACAGGGGGCTTGGAATGAGCAGTTCTTC.

The chain carries TRBV5-1 and TRBJ1-1; the D is unclear. CDR1 and CDR2 from the germline V gene are SGHRS and YFSETQ. Between the trimmed V and J ends, which lost 0 bases and 10 bases, there was a span of 7 bases. The CDR3 totals 11 residues. CDR3 in DNA: TGCGCCAGCAGCTTGGCGGGCGTAGCTTTCTTT. Its translation is CASSLAGVAFF.

This clone has only a few counts. The chain links TRBV5-1 to TRBJ1-6; D uncertain. CDR1 and CDR2 (germline): SGHRS, YFSETQ. CDR3 length: 15 amino acids. Deletions cut 4 bases from V and 0 bases from J, with 8 bases between. The chain's CDR3 is CASSEVSSYNSPLHF. In DNA, the CDR3 is TGCGCCAGCAGCGAGGTCAGCTCCTATAATTCACCCCTCCACTTT.

The chain links TRBV29-1 to TRBJ2-3; TRBD2 aligns across 8 bases. CDR1 SQVTM and CDR2 ANQGSEA come from the germline V gene. The CDR3 has 13 residues. Trimming removed 4 bases from V and 4 bases from J; junction bases left unmatched: 4. The CDR3 coding sequence is TGCAGCGTTGTCGGGGGGGCATCAGATACGCAGTATTTT. Its protein is CSVVGGASDTQYF.

The gene calls are TRBV4-2 and TRBJ1-1, with a possible D match to TRBD1 (5 bases). This CDR3 is built from 19 residues. V dropped 2 bases and J dropped 0 bases, with 22 bases sitting between them. Germline V gene data show CDR1 as LGHNA and CDR2 as YNFKEQ. The chain's CDR3 is CASSQPLGGRGTMNTEAFF. The CDR3 DNA reads TGTGCCAGCAGCCAACCCTTGGGCGGTCGGGGCACTATGAACACTGAAGCTTTCTTT.

The rearrangement joins TRBV6-1 to TRBJ1-1; D unresolved. Trimming removed 1 base at V and 5 bases at J, with 5 bases between. The germline V gene encodes CDR1 MNHNS and CDR2 SASEGT. The CDR3 spans 12 residues. Written as DNA, the CDR3 is TGTGCCAGCAGTGAAGGGTGGACTGAAGCTTTCTTT. It is translated as CASSEGWTEAFF.

V usage is TRBV2 and J usage is TRBJ2-5; D might be TRBD2 (5 bases). The CDR3 runs to 13 residues. The ends were cut back, 10 bases at V and 5 bases at J, with 17 bases in the middle. Germline CDR1 reads SNHLY; CDR2 reads FYNNEI. The chain's CDR3 is CAIKRSSEETQYF. CDR3 coding DNA: TGTGCCATCAAGAGGAGTAGCGAGGAGACCCAGTACTTC.

This clone was seen a single time. V and J are TRBV7-9 and TRBJ2-1; no definite D call. This CDR3 is 16 amino acids long. CDR1 is SEHNR, CDR2 FQNEAQ, per germline (reference sequence). V lost 5 bases, J lost 0 bases, and 14 bases lay in between. CDR3 residues: CASSQTGSSSYNEQFF. The CDR3 DNA is TGTGCCAGCAGCCAGACCGGGTCCAGCTCCTACAATGAGCAGTTCTTC.

This clone was picked up one time. The genes are TRBV15 and TRBJ2-7; D is unclear. Deletions cut 5 bases from V and 4 bases from J, with 15 bases between. The germline CDR1 and CDR2 sequences are LNHNV and YYDKDF (reference sequence). The CDR3 length is 14 residues. The CDR3 reads CATSLSEMTYEQYF. DNA for the CDR3: TGTGCCACCAGCCTCTCAGAGATGACATACGAGCAGTACTTC.

CDR3 loop: CASSLVPNSNYGYTF. The CDR3 DNA reads as TGTGCCAGCAGCTTAGTTCCCAATTCCAACTATGGCTACACCTTC. This chain joins TRBV7-9 and TRBJ1-2; D gene uncertain. CDR3 length: 15 amino acids. V was clipped by 1 base and J by 2 bases, with 11 bases between them. Germline V CDR1 and CDR2: SEHNR, FQNEAQ (reference sequence).